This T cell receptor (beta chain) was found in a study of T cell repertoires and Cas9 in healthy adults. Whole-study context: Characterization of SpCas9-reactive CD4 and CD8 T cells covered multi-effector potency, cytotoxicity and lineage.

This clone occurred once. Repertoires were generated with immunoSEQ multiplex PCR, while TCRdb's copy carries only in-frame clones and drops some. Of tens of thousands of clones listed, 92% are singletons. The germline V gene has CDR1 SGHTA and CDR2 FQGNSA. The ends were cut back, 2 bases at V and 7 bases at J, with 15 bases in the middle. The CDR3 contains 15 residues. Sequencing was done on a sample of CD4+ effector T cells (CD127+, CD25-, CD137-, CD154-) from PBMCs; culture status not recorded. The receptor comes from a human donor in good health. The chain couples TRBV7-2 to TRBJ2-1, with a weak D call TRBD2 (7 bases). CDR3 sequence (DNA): TGTGCCAGCAGCTTAATCCCCGCGGGGGCGAATGAGCAGTTCTTC. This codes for CASSLIPAGANEQFF.